This TCR beta chain was sequenced for a study of T-cell reconstitution after alpha-beta-depleted transplantation in children. This clonotype was found many times. Unique molecular identifiers were incorporated into the prepared TCRbeta library. TCRdb called the PCR reads again in MiXCR, with one record for every CDR3 protein. Of about 360,000 distinct CDR3 sequences in the sample, roughly 14% were seen once. The receptor comes from a human donor who donated a stem cell graft to a child with Fanconi anemia. This specimen was PBMCs, taken from the stem cell graft.

The CDR3 DNA sequence: TGTGCCAGCAGCTTGGCCGGGACAGGTACAGATACGCAGTATTTT. Translation gives CASSLAGTGTDTQYF. The chain recombines TRBV5-6 with TRBJ2-3; 8 positions agree with TRBD1. The CDR3 runs to 15 residues. The V and J ends lost 0 bases and 3 bases, in that order; junction bases with no gene match: 3. CDR1 is SGHDT, CDR2 YYEEEE, per germline.